These 8 T cell receptor beta chains came from one sample sequenced in a study of blood T cell repertoires in COVID-19. Sequencing was performed with immunoSEQ multiplex PCR; in TCRdb, only in-frame clones are kept and a portion is missing. The sample consists of about 42,000 clones, roughly 84% of them appearing once. Material: peripheral blood. All receptors derive from a man in his 70s with acute or convalescent COVID-19.

This clone appeared once. The chain combines TRBV27 with TRBJ1-2; D possibly corresponds to TRBD1 (5 bases). The CDR3 has 14 amino acids. CDR1 MNHEY and CDR2 SMNVEV come from the germline V gene (reference sequence). V was shortened by 6 bases and J by 4 bases, with 15 bases between the two germline ends. In DNA form, the CDR3 reads TGTGCCAGCAGCCGATCGGGCGACAGCTATGGCTACACCTTC. It specifies CASSRSGDSYGYTF.

This chain connects TRBV12-3 or TRBV12-4 to TRBJ1-5, with TRBD1 as a possible D gene (5 bases). Trimming left V 10 bases short and J 5 bases short, with 15 bases between. The CDR3 sequence is 13 residues long. CDR3 region: CATAGRGDQPQHF. The CDR3, as DNA: TGTGCCACCGCCGGGAGGGGCGATCAGCCCCAGCATTTT.

The gene calls are TRBV5-6 and TRBJ2-3; a weak D match, TRBD2 (5 bases). Germline CDR1 SGHDT, CDR2 YYEEEE. V was clipped by 0 bases and J by 5 bases, with 10 bases between them. This CDR3 region has 14 residues. CDR3 bases: TGTGCCAGCAGCTTGGGCCTTCGGGGAGATACGCAGTATTTT. As protein: CASSLGLRGDTQYF.

The chain uses TRBV7-9 and TRBJ2-7; 8 nucleotides match TRBD1. The CDR3 runs to 15 residues. V shed 1 base and J 3 bases; nucleotides not matched to a gene: 5. Germline V CDR1 and CDR2: SEHNR, FQNEAQ (reference sequence). As DNA, the CDR3 is TGTGCCAGCAGCTTAGTCCGGACAGGGAACTACGAGCAGTACTTC. This translates into CASSLVRTGNYEQYF.

This chain joins TRBV5-1 and TRBJ1-1; a possible D gene is TRBD1 (5 bases). The germline gives CDR1 SGHRS, CDR2 YFSETQ. V was pared by 0 bases and J by 3 bases, with 12 bases between. CDR3 length: 15 amino acids. CDR3 DNA: TGCGCCAGCAGCTTGGGTGTGGGAGGGGACACTGAAGCTTTCTTT. Amino acid sequence: CASSLGVGGDTEAFF. Full variable domain (remainder filled in from reference TRBV5-1 and TRBJ1-1): KAGVTQTPRYLIKTRGQQVTLSCSPISGHRSVSWYQQTPGQGLQFLFEYFSETQRNKGNFPGRFSGRQFSNSRSEMNVSTLELGDSALYLCASSLGVGGDTEAFFGQGTRLTVV.

The gene calls are TRBV30 and TRBJ1-4; D possibly corresponds to TRBD1 (6 bases). Germline-derived CDR1 and CDR2 are GTSNPN and SVGIG (reference sequence). V was trimmed by 2 bases and J by 6 bases, leaving 16 bases between them. The CDR3 sequence is 15 residues long. CDR3 DNA: TGTGCCTGGAGTTCAGGGGTTGATGGGTATGAAAAACTGTTTTTT. It encodes CAWSSGVDGYEKLFF.

The rearrangement joins TRBV18 to TRBJ1-6; D remains unclear. The CDR3 is 15 amino acids. Germline CDR1 and CDR2: KGHSH and LQKENI. The V end was cut by 2 bases, the J end by 8 bases, with 13 bases between. The CDR3 region is CASSPGVGGDSPLHF. The CDR3 DNA follows: TGTGCCAGCTCACCAGGGGTGGGAGGTGATTCACCCCTCCACTTT.

The chain is built from TRBV7-6 and TRBJ1-1, with D perhaps matching TRBD1 (6 bases). The V end lost 4 bases, the J end lost 4 bases, and 13 bases lay between the germline ends. Germline CDR1 SGHVS, CDR2 FNYEAQ. The CDR3 length is 14 residues. CDR3 sequence (DNA): TGTGCCAGCAGCTCGACGACAGGCGCCACTGAAGCTTTCTTT. Amino acids: CASSSTTGATEAFF.